These 26 T cell receptor beta chains were all obtained from the same sample, sequenced in a study of Tregs in tolerant kidney transplant recipients. Recipients received nonmyeloablative bone marrow transplants from related graft donors, with transient mixed chimerism. Only in-frame clones appear in the TCRdb table, and some are missing; sequencing was by immunoSEQ multiplex PCR. Of fewer than 55,000 clones listed, more than 70% are singletons. This specimen consisted of CD8+ T cells from blood (PBMCs), obtained 12 months after the transplant. All receptors derive from a human patient who received a combined kidney and bone marrow transplant. The graft donor may be the source of some T cells.

This clone has just one count. The rearrangement uses TRBV13 and TRBJ2-5, with 7 bases that match TRBD1. The CDR3 covers 17 residues. Germline V gene sequence: CDR1 PRHDT, CDR2 FYEKMQ (reference sequence). V was clipped by 4 bases and J by 8 bases; unmatched bases: 19. CDR3 loop: CASSSAYRGYLETTQYF. CDR3 DNA: TGTGCCAGCAGCTCAGCCTACAGGGGTTACCTAGAGACTACCCAGTACTTC.

This clone was observed once. The chain is built from TRBV7-2 and TRBJ2-7, with D possibly being TRBD2 (6 bases). Germline assignment: CDR1 SGHTA and CDR2 FQGNSA. This CDR3 spans 15 amino acids. Trimming removed 0 bases at V and 0 bases at J, with 9 bases between. The CDR3 DNA is TGTGCCAGCAGCTTAGCAGCCGGGAGCTCCTACGAGCAGTACTTC. Translating it yields CASSLAAGSSYEQYF.

The gene calls are TRBV6-1 and TRBJ2-5, with D unresolved. The better agreement between TRBJ2-7 and the DNA end casts doubt on the J call. The CDR3 is 12 amino acids. Germline CDR1 reads MNHNS; CDR2 reads SASEGT. The CDR3 nucleotides are TGTGCTACTAATCTAGGTACCTACGAGCAGTACTTC. This encodes CATNLGTYEQYF.

This chain connects TRBV15 to TRBJ1-3, with 9 bases aligning to TRBD1. The germline CDR1 and CDR2 sequences are LNHNV and YYDKDF (reference sequence). CDR3 length: 15 amino acids. The ends lost 3 bases at V and 4 bases at J; junction bases unmatched: 4. CDR3 residues: CATSRDRGAGNTIYF. CDR3 DNA: TGTGCCACCAGCAGGGACAGGGGCGCGGGAAACACCATATATTTT.

This clone was seen a few times. The J gene is TRBJ1-2, the V gene TRBV6-5; D unresolved. The CDR3 loop spans 15 amino acids. Germline-derived CDR1 and CDR2 are MNHEY and SVGAGI. Between the trimmed V and J ends, which lost 2 bases and 0 bases, there was a span of 10 bases. CDR3 sequence reads: CASSYKAGSNYGYTF. The DNA of the CDR3 is TGTGCCAGCAGTTACAAAGCAGGCTCTAACTATGGCTACACCTTC.

This clone appeared a single time. V gene TRBV9 combines with J gene TRBJ2-4, with TRBD1 identical over 8 bases. The CDR3 extends over 17 amino acids. With V trimmed by 2 bases and J by 5 bases, 12 bases remained unmatched. Germline CDR1 reads SGDLS; CDR2 reads YYNGEE. The CDR3 sequence: CASSVAQGARSQNIQYF. DNA for the CDR3: TGTGCCAGCAGCGTGGCGCAGGGGGCGCGGTCCCAAAACATTCAGTACTTC.

The rearrangement links TRBV6-4 to TRBJ2-3, with D unclear. Between the trimmed V and J ends, which lost 2 bases and 2 bases, there was a span of 8 bases. The CDR3 spans 14 residues. Germline V gives CDR1 MRHNA, CDR2 SNTAGT. The CDR3 region has the DNA TGTGCCAGCAGTGACCAACTGTCCACAGATACGCAGTATTTT. It translates to CASSDQLSTDTQYF.

This clone turned up a few times. The chain is built from TRBV7-9 and TRBJ2-7; 7 nucleotides line up with TRBD2. The CDR3 totals 15 residues. Per the germline V gene, CDR1 is SEHNR and CDR2 is FQNEAQ (reference sequence). Germline trimming cut 4 bases from V and 3 bases from J; bases unmatched to any gene: 9. CDR3 coding DNA: TGTGCCAGCAGCTCCCCTGGCGGGAGCAACTACGAGCAGTACTTC. This gives the protein CASSSPGGSNYEQYF.

A few counts support this clone. The rearrangement joins TRBV11-2 to TRBJ2-7, with 8 bases lining up with TRBD1. Germline CDR1 and CDR2: SGHAT and FQNNGV. The CDR3 sequence is 14 residues long. V dropped 3 bases and J dropped 2; count of bases not matched to a gene: 3. CDR3 DNA sequence: TGTGCCAGCAGCTTCGGACAGGGCACCTACGAGCAGTACTTC. It yields the protein CASSFGQGTYEQYF.

This chain links TRBV30 with TRBJ2-3; 12 nucleotides match TRBD2. V shed 3 bases, J shed 2 bases, and the junction held 6 bases outside the gene matches. Germline CDR1 reads GTSNPN; CDR2 reads SVGIG (reference sequence). CDR3 size: 16 residues. This CDR3 is CAWSEGLAGPTDTQYF. DNA for the CDR3: TGTGCCTGGAGCGAAGGACTAGCGGGACCCACAGATACGCAGTATTTT.

The chain employs TRBV7-2 and TRBJ1-2, with 9 bases aligning to TRBD1. Per the germline V gene, CDR1 is SGHTA and CDR2 is FQGNSA. The V gene end was trimmed by 5 bases and the J gene end by 6 bases; junction bases not matched to a gene: 13. CDR3 length equals 16 residues. CDR3 nucleotides: TGTGCCAGCAGCGCCGACAGGGGGAGATCTATCAATGGCTACACCTTC. It specifies CASSADRGRSINGYTF.

The V call is TRBV19, the J call TRBJ2-7; 7 bases are a match to TRBD1. The germline CDR1 and CDR2 sequences are LNHDA and SQIVND (reference sequence). The V and J ends lost 7 bases and 0 bases, in that order; junction bases with no gene match: 6. CDR3 size: 14 residues. The CDR3 bases are TGTGCCAGTAATACAGGGGCCAGCTCCTACGAGCAGTACTTC. Protein sequence: CASNTGASSYEQYF.

This chain joins TRBV6-5 and TRBJ1-5; 7 bases align to TRBD1. The ends lost 0 bases at V and 7 bases at J; junction bases unmatched: 6. The CDR3 runs 15 residues. Germline CDR1 reads MNHEY; CDR2 reads SVGAGI. In DNA form, the CDR3 reads TGTGCCAGCAGTTACTCGGGGGACAGTCCCCAGCCCCAGCATTTT. Residues: CASSYSGDSPQPQHF.

The V gene is TRBV6-6, the J gene TRBJ1-5; no reliable D call. Germline CDR1 and CDR2: MNHNY and SVGAGI (reference sequence). V was trimmed by 7 bases and J by 0 bases, leaving 13 bases between them. The CDR3 extends over 15 amino acids. The CDR3 DNA reads TGTGCCAGCACCCCCGAGCGATATAGCAATCAGCCCCAGCATTTT. Residues: CASTPERYSNQPQHF.

For the CDR3, the DNA is TGCGCCAGCAGCCAGACTCCGGGACTAGCGGGGGGGCGCTACGAGCAGTACTTC. Translating gives CASSQTPGLAGGRYEQYF. The chain uses TRBV4-1 and TRBJ2-7; TRBD2 aligns across 16 bases. With V trimmed by 3 bases and J by 3 bases, 8 bases remained unmatched. CDR1 and CDR2 (germline): MGHRA, YSYEKL. The CDR3 is 18 residues long.

This chain connects TRBV7-9 to TRBJ2-3, with 9 bases that match TRBD1. Germline V gene lookup returns CDR1 SEHNR and CDR2 FQNEAQ (reference sequence). Trimming at V came to 0 bases and at J to 1 base, leaving 8 bases not matched to a gene. CDR3 length equals 18 residues. CDR3 nucleotides: TGTGCCAGCAGCTTAGCTCCGGGACAGGGCAATGGCACAGATACGCAGTATTTT. This sequence encodes CASSLAPGQGNGTDTQYF. The variable domain in full, completed from reference TRBV7-9 and TRBJ2-3, reads DTGVSQNPRHKITKRGQNVTFRCDPISEHNRLYWYRQTLGQGPEFLTYFQNEAQLEKSRLLSDRFSAERPKGSFSTLEIQRTEQGDSAMYLCASSLAPGQGNGTDTQYFGPGTRLTVL.

V is TRBV29-1 and J is TRBJ1-2, with 7 bases identical to TRBD1. Trimming removed 2 bases from V and 2 bases from J; junction bases left unmatched: 5. Germline assignment: CDR1 SQVTM and CDR2 ANQGSEA. There are 14 residues in the CDR3. CDR3 residues: CSVENRDRNYGYTF. The CDR3 DNA reads TGCAGCGTTGAAAATAGGGACAGAAACTATGGCTACACCTTC.

The V gene is TRBV6-1, the J gene TRBJ2-7; D may be TRBD2 (5 bases). The CDR3 is 12 residues long. The V and J ends lost 4 bases and 4 bases respectively, with 8 bases between them. Germline V gene data show CDR1 as MNHNS and CDR2 as SASEGT. CDR3 in DNA: TGTGCCAGCAGTGTGGACTTATACGAGCAGTACTTC. Its translation is CASSVDLYEQYF.

The chain combines TRBV5-6 with TRBJ2-2, with 8 bases that match TRBD1. Germline CDR1 reads SGHDT; CDR2 reads YYEEEE. This CDR3 has 17 amino acids. V lost 2 bases and J lost 2; bases outside the gene matches: 8. CDR3 loop: CASSFARGLINTGELFF. The CDR3 DNA is TGTGCCAGCAGCTTTGCCAGGGGGCTTATCAACACCGGGGAGCTGTTTTTT.

This chain joins TRBV7-9 and TRBJ2-5; tentative D call: TRBD2 (7 bases). Near its end, the DNA agrees better with TRBJ2-7, so the J call may be wrong. The CDR3 covers 15 residues. Germline V gene sequence: CDR1 SEHNR, CDR2 FQNEAQ (reference sequence). The CDR3 DNA sequence: TGTGCCAGCAGCTTTATCTTGGGGGGGCAGTACGAGCAGTACTTC. This translates into CASSFILGGQYEQYF.

This rearrangement joins TRBV19 to TRBJ2-3; 10 nucleotides match TRBD2. V gave up 5 bases and J gave up 6 bases; unmatched junction bases: 8. This CDR3 spans 15 amino acids. Germline V gene lookup returns CDR1 LNHDA and CDR2 SQIVND (reference sequence). The CDR3 nucleotides read TGTGCCAGTAGTTCCCTAGCGGGGGCCGGGGATACGCAGTATTTT. Protein product: CASSSLAGAGDTQYF. The full variable domain, its missing parts supplied by reference TRBV19 and TRBJ2-3, is DGGITQSPKYLFRKEGQNVTLSCEQNLNHDAMYWYRQDPGQGLRLIYYSQIVNDFQKGDIAEGYSVSREKKESFPLTVTSAQKNPTAFYLCASSSLAGAGDTQYFGPGTRLTVL.

The sample holds one count of this clone. The chain links TRBV15 to TRBJ2-7; 9 bases are shared with TRBD2. The CDR3 spans 14 residues. The V gene end was trimmed by 5 bases and the J gene end by 3 bases; junction bases not matched to a gene: 5. Germline V gives CDR1 LNHNV, CDR2 YYDKDF (reference sequence). The CDR3 DNA is TGTGCCACCAGCTCGGCGGGAGGGAGCTACGAGCAGTACTTC. It specifies CATSSAGGSYEQYF.

V and J are TRBV11-3 and TRBJ2-1, with 9 bases matching TRBD2. Germline CDR1 SGHNT, CDR2 YENEEA. V lost 5 bases and J lost 7; bases outside the gene matches: 9. The CDR3 runs 15 residues. The CDR3 region is CASSPPAGGGNEQFF. The CDR3 nucleotides read TGTGCCAGCAGCCCCCCAGCGGGAGGAGGGAATGAGCAGTTCTTC.

This chain links TRBV7-6 with TRBJ1-4; 7 bases are a match to TRBD1. V was pared by 1 base and J by 7 bases, with 6 bases of the junction left unmatched. Germline-derived CDR1 and CDR2 are SGHVS and FNYEAQ. This CDR3 has 15 residues. CDR3 protein: CASSLGSGGGEKLFF. The CDR3 DNA is TGTGCCAGCAGCTTAGGATCAGGGGGTGGTGAAAAACTGTTTTTT. The whole variable domain, filled in from reference TRBV7-6 and TRBJ1-4, reads GAGVSQSPRYKVTKRGQDVALRCDPISGHVSLYWYRQALGQGPEFLTYFNYEAQQDKSGLPNDRFSAERPEGSISTLTIQRTEQRDSAMYRCASSLGSGGGEKLFFGSGTQLSVL.

The chain employs TRBV7-3 and TRBJ2-2; 8 bases are a match to TRBD1. The V gene's germline CDR1 is SGHTA and CDR2 FQGTGA. The CDR3 spans 15 residues. With 2 bases clipped from V and 5 bases from J, the junction kept 4 bases outside the gene matches. CDR3 nucleotide sequence: TGTGCCAGCAGCTTAGGGACAGGAATTACCGGGGAGCTGTTTTTT. This gives the protein CASSLGTGITGELFF.

This clone showed up just once. The rearrangement joins TRBV7-9 to TRBJ2-2; TRBD1 agrees at 7 bases. CDR3 length equals 13 residues. Germline V gene data show CDR1 as SEHNR and CDR2 as FQNEAQ (reference sequence). J gave up 8 bases and V 2 bases, and 2 bases lay outside the gene matches. DNA for the CDR3: TGTGCCAGCAGCTTAACAGGGGCAGGGGAGCTGTTTTTT. Its translation is CASSLTGAGELFF.